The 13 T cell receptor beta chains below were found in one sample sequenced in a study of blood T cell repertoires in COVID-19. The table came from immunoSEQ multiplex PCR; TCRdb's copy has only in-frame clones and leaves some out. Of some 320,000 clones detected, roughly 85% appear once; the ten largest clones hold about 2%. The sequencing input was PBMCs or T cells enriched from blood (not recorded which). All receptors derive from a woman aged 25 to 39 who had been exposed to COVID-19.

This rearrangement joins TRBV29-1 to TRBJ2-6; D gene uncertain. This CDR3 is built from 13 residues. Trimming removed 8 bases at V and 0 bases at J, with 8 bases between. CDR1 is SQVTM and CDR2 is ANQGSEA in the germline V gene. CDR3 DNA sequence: TGCAGCACAAGGAGCTCTGGGGCCAACGTCCTGACTTTC. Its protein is CSTRSSGANVLTF.

This chain's CDR3 is CASKTNLRQVANYGYTF. The CDR3 coding sequence is TGTGCCAGTAAGACTAACTTACGACAGGTAGCTAACTATGGCTACACCTTC. This chain links TRBV19 with TRBJ1-2, with TRBD1 as a possible D gene (6 bases). V was trimmed by 7 bases and J by 0 bases, leaving 21 bases between them. The CDR3 spans 17 residues. Germline V lookup: CDR1 LNHDA, CDR2 SQIVND (reference sequence). The variable domain in full, completed from reference TRBV19 and TRBJ1-2, reads DGGITQSPKYLFRKEGQNVTLSCEQNLNHDAMYWYRQDPGQGLRLIYYSQIVNDFQKGDIAEGYSVSREKKESFPLTVTSAQKNPTAFYLCASKTNLRQVANYGYTFGSGTRLTVV.

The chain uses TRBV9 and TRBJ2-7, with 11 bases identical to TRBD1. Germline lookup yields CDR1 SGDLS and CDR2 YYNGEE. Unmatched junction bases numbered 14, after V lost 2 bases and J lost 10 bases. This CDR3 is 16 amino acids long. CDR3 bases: TGTGCCAGCAGCGTCTCTCCCGGGACAGGGGGACTGGAACAGTACTTC. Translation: CASSVSPGTGGLEQYF.

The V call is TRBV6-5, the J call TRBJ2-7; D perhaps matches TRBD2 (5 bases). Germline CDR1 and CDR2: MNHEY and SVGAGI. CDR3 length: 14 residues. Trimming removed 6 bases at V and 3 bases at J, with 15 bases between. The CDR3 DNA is TGTGCCAGCAGCCGGACTGGAGCGGTCTACGAGCAGTACTTC. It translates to CASSRTGAVYEQYF.

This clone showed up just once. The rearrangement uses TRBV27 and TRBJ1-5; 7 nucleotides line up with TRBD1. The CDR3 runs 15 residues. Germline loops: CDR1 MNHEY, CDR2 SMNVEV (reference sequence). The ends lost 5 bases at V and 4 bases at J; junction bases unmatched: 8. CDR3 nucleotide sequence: TGTGCCAGCAGTACAGGGGCCCCGGGGAATCAGCCCCAGCATTTT. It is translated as CASSTGAPGNQPQHF.

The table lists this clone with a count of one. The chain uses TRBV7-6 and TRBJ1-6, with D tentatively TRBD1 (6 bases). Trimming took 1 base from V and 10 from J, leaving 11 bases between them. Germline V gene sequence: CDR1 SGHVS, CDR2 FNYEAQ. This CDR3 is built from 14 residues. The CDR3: CASSLEQGNSPLHF. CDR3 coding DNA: TGTGCCAGCAGCTTAGAACAGGGAAACTCACCCCTCCACTTT. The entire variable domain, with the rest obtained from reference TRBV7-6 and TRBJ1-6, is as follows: GAGVSQSPRYKVTKRGQDVALRCDPISGHVSLYWYRQALGQGPEFLTYFNYEAQQDKSGLPNDRFSAERPEGSISTLTIQRTEQRDSAMYRCASSLEQGNSPLHFGNGTRLTVT.

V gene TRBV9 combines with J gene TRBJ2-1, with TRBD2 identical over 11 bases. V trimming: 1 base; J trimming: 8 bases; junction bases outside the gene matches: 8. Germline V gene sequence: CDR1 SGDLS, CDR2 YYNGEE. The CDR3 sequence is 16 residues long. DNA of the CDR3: TGTGCCAGCAGCGTAAGACCTGGGACTAGCGGCTATGAGCAGTTCTTC. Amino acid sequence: CASSVRPGTSGYEQFF.

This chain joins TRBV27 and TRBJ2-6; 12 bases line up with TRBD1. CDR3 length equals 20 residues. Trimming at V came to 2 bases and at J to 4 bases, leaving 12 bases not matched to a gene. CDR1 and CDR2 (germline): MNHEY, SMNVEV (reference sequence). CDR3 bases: TGTGCCAGCAGTTTACTCGTCCCGGGACAGGGGGCGCAAGGGGCCAACGTCCTGACTTTC. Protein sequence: CASSLLVPGQGAQGANVLTF.

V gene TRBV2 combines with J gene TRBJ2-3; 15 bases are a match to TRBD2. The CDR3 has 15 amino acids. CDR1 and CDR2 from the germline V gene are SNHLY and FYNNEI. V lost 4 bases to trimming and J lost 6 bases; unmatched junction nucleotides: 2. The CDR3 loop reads CASSVGTSGGDTQYF. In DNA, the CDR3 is TGTGCCAGCAGTGTAGGGACTAGCGGGGGGGATACGCAGTATTTT.

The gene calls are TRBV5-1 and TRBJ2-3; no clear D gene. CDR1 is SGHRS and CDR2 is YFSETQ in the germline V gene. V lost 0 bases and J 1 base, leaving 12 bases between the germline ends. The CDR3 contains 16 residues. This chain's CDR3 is CASSLVSGPRTDTQYF. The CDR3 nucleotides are TGCGCCAGCAGCTTGGTCTCGGGTCCTCGCACAGATACGCAGTATTTT.

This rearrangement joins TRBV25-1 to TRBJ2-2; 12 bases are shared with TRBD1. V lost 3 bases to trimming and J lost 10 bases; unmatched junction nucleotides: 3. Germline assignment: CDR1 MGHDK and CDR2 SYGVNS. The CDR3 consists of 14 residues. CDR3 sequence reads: CASSDGTGGVELFF. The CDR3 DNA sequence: TGTGCCAGCAGTGACGGGACAGGGGGCGTGGAGCTGTTTTTT.

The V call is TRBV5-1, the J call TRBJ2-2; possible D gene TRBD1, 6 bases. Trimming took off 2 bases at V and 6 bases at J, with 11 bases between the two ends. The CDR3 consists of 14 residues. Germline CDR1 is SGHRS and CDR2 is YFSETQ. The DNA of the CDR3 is TGCGCCAGCAGCTTTTTCACAGGGTCCGGGGAGCTGTTTTTT. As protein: CASSFFTGSGELFF.

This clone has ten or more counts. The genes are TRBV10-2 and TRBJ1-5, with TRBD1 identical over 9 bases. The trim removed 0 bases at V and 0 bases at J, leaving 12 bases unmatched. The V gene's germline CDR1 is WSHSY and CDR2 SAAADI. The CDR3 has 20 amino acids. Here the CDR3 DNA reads TGCGCCAGCAGTGAGTCGTACCGGGACAGGGTTTTAGGTAGCAATCAGCCCCAGCATTTT. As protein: CASSESYRDRVLGSNQPQHF.